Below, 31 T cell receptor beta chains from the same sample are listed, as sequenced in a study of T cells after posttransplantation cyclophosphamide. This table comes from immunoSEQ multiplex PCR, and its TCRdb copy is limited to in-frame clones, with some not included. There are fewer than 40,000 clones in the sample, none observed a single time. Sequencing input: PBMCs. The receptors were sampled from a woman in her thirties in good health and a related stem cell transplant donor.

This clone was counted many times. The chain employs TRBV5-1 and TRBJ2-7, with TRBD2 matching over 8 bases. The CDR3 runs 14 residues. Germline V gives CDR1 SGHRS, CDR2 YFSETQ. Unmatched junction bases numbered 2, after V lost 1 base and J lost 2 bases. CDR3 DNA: TGCGCCAGCAGCTTGATTAGCGGGACCTACGAGCAGTACTTC. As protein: CASSLISGTYEQYF.

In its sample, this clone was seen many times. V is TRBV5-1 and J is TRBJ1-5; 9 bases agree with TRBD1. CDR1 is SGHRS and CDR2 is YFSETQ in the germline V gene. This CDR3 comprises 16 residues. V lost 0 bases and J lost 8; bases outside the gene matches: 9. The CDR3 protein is CASSLGPTGGGEPQHF. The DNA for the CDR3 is TGCGCCAGCAGCTTGGGTCCAACAGGGGGCGGGGAGCCCCAGCATTTT.

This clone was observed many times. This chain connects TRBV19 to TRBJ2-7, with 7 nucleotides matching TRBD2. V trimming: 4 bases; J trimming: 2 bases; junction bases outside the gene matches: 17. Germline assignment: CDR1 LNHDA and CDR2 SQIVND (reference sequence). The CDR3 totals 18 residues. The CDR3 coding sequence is TGTGCCAGTAGTACAAAGAGGATGACGGGACTAAGACCCTACGAGCAGTACTTC. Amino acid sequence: CASSTKRMTGLRPYEQYF.

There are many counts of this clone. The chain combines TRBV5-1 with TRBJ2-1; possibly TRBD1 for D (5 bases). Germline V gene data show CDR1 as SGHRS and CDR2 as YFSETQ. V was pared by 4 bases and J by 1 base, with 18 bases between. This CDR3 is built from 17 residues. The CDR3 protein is CASSIPRKGPSYNEQFF. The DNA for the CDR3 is TGCGCCAGCAGCATACCTCGCAAGGGGCCTTCCTACAATGAGCAGTTCTTC.

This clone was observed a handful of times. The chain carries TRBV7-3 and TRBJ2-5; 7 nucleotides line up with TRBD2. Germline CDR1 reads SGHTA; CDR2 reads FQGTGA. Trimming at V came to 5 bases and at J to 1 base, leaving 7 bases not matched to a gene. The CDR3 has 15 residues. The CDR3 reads CASSPGGSGQETQYF. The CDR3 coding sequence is TGTGCCAGCAGCCCGGGGGGTTCAGGCCAAGAGACCCAGTACTTC. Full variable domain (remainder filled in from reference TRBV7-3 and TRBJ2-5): GAGVSQTPSNKVTEKGKYVELRCDPISGHTALYWYRQSLGQGPEFLIYFQGTGAADDSGLPNDRFFAVRPEGSVSTLKIQRTERGDSAVYLCASSPGGSGQETQYFGPGTRLLVL.

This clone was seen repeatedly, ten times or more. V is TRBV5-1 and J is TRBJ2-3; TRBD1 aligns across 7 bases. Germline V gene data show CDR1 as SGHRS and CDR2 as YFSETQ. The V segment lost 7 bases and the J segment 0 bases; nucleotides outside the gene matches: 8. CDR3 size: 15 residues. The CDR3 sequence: CASGTGQLSTDTQYF. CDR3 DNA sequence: TGCGCCAGCGGAACGGGACAGTTAAGCACAGATACGCAGTATTTT.

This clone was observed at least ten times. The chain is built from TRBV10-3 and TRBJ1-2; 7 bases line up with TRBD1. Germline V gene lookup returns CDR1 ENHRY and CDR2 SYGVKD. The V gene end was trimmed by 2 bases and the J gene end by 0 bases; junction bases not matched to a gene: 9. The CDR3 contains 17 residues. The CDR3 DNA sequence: TGTGCCATCAGTGAGCCACCAGGGACAGCGCCTAACTATGGCTACACCTTC. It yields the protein CAISEPPGTAPNYGYTF.

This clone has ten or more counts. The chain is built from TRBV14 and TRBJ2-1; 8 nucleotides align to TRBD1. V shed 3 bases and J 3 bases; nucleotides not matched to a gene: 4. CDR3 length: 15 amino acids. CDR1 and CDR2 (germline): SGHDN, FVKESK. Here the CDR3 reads CASSQQGASYNEQFF. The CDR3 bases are TGTGCCAGCAGCCAGCAGGGGGCTAGCTACAATGAGCAGTTCTTC.

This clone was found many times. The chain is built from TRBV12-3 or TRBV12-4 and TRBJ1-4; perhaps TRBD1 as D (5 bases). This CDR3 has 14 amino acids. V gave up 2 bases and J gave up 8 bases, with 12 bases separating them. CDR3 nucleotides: TGTGCCAGCAGTTTACGGGGGATGAGAGAAAAACTGTTTTTT. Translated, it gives CASSLRGMREKLFF.

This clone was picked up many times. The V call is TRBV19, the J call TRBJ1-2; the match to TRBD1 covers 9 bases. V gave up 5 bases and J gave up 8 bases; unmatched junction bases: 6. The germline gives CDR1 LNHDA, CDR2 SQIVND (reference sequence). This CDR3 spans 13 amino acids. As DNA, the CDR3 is TGTGCCAGTAGTCGGGACAGGGCTTGGGGCTACACCTTC. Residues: CASSRDRAWGYTF.

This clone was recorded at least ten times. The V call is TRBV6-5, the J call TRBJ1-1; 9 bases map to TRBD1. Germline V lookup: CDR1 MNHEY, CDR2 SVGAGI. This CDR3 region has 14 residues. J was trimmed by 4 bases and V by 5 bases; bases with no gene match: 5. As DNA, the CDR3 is TGTGCCAGCAGTACAGGGGGCGAAATCACTGAAGCTTTCTTT. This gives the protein CASSTGGEITEAFF.

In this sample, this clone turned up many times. The CDR3 region is CASSQENRVGEKLFF. In DNA form, the CDR3 reads TGCGCCAGCAGCCAAGAGAACAGGGTAGGAGAAAAACTGTTTTTT. The V gene is TRBV4-3, the J gene TRBJ1-4; weak D call: TRBD1 (6 bases). CDR3 length: 15 amino acids. Germline V gene lookup returns CDR1 LGHNA and CDR2 YSLEER. V lost 0 bases and J 8 bases, leaving 13 bases between the germline ends.

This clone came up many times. CDR3 amino acids: CATSDSLHRDKHNEQFF. In nucleotides, the CDR3 is TGTGCCACCAGTGATAGCCTCCACAGGGACAAGCACAATGAGCAGTTCTTC. The rearrangement links TRBV24-1 to TRBJ2-1, with D tentatively TRBD1 (6 bases). Trimming took off 3 bases at V and 5 bases at J, with 19 bases between the two ends. Germline V gene data show CDR1 as KGHDR and CDR2 as SFDVKD. The CDR3 totals 17 residues.

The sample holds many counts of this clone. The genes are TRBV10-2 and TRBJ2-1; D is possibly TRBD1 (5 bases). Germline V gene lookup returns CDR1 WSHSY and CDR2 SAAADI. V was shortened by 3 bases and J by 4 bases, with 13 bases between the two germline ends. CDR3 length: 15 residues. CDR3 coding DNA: TGCGCCAGCAGTGAATCCGAGACAGCTTACAATGAGCAGTTCTTC. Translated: CASSESETAYNEQFF.

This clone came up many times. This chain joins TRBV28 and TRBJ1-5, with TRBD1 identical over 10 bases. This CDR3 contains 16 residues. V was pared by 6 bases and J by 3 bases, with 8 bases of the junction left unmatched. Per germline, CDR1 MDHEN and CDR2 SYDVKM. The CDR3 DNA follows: TGTGCCAGCAGCCCGACCGGGACAGGGGACAATCAGCCCCAGCATTTT. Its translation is CASSPTGTGDNQPQHF.

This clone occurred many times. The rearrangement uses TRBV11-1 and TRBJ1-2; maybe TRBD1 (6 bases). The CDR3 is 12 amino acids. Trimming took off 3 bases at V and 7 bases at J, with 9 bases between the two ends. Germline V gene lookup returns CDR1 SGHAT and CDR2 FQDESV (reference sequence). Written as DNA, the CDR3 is TGTGCCAGCAGCTTTTCAGGGGCTGGCTACACCTTC. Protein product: CASSFSGAGYTF.

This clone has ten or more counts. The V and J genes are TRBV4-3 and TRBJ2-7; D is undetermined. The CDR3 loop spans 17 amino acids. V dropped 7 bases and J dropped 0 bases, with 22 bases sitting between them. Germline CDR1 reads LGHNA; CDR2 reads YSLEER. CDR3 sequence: CASIGCSGFGSSYEQYF. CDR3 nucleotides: TGCGCCAGCATAGGGTGTTCTGGGTTTGGAAGCTCCTACGAGCAGTACTTC.

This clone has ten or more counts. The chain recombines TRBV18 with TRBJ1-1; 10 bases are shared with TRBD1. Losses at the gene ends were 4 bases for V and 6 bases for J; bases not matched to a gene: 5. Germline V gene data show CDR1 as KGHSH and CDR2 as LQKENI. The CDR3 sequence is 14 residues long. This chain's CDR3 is CASSLGTGDPEAFF. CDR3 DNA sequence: TGTGCCAGCTCACTTGGGACAGGGGATCCTGAAGCTTTCTTT.

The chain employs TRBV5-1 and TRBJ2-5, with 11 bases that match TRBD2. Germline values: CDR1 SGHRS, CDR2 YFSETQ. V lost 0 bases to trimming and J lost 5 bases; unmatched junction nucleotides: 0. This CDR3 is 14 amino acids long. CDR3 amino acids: CASSLGLAGETQYF. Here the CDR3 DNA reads TGCGCCAGCAGCTTGGGACTAGCGGGGGAGACCCAGTACTTC.

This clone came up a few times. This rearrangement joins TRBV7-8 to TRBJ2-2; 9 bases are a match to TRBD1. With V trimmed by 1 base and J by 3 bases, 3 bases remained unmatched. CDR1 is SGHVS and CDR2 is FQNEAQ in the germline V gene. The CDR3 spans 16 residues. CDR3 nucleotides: TGTGCCAGCAGCTTAGAGGGACAGGGACACACCGGGGAGCTGTTTTTT. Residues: CASSLEGQGHTGELFF.

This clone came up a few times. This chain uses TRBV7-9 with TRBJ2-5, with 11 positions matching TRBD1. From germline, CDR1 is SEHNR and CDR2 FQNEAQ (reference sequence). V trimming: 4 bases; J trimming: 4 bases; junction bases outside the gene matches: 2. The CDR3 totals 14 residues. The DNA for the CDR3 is TGTGCCAGCAGCTGGACAGGGGGCGGAGAGACCCAGTACTTC. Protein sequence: CASSWTGGGETQYF.

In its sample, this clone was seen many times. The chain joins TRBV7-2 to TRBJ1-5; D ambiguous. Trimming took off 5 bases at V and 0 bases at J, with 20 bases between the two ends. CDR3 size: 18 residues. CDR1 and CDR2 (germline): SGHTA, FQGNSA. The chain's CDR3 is CASSPDSPGFDSNQPQHF. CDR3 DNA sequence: TGTGCCAGCAGCCCGGACTCGCCAGGCTTTGATAGCAATCAGCCCCAGCATTTT. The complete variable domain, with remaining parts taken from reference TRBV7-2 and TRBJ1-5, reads GAGVSQSPSNKVTEKGKDVELRCDPISGHTALYWYRQSLGQGLEFLIYFQGNSAPDKSGLPSDRFSAERTGGSVSTLTIQRTQQEDSAVYLCASSPDSPGFDSNQPQHFGDGTRLSIL.

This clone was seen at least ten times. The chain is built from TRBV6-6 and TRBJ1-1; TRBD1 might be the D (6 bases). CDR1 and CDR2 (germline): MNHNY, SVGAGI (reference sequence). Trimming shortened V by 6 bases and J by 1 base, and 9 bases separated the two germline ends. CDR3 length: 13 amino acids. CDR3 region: CASRRTANTEAFF. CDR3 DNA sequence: TGTGCCAGCAGGAGGACAGCGAACACTGAAGCTTTCTTT.

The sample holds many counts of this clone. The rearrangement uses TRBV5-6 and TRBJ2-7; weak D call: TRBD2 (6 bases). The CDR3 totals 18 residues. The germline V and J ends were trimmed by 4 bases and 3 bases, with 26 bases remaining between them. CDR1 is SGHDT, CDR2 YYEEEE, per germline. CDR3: CASSRSNLGGRPYYEQYF. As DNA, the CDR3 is TGTGCCAGCAGCCGTTCAAACCTGGGGGGACGCCCATACTACGAGCAGTACTTC.

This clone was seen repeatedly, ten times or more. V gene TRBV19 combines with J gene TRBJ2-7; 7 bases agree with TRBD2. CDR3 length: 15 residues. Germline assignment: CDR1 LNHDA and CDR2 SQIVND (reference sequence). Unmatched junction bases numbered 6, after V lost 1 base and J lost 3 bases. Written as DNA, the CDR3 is TGTGCCAGTAGTATAGCGGGGCTAGCGGTCTACGAGCAGTACTTC. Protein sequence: CASSIAGLAVYEQYF.

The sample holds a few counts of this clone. CDR3 sequence reads: CASSGGLATDTQYF. The CDR3 nucleotides are TGTGCCAGCAGTGGGGGACTAGCCACGGATACGCAGTATTTT. The chain links TRBV2 to TRBJ2-3, with 9 bases aligning to TRBD2. Germline assignment: CDR1 SNHLY and CDR2 FYNNEI. The V gene end was trimmed by 4 bases and the J gene end by 6 bases; junction bases not matched to a gene: 5. The CDR3 spans 14 residues.

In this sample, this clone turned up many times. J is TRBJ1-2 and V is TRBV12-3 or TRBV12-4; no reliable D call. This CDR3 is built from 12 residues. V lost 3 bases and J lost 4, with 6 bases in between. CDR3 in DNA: TGTGCCAGCAGTTTCTCCCTCTATGGCTACACCTTC. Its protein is CASSFSLYGYTF.

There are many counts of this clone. The CDR3 DNA is TGTGCCAGCAGCCACTCTATGAACACTGAAGCTTTCTTT. Residues: CASSHSMNTEAFF. V is TRBV7-2 and J is TRBJ1-1, with D unclear. The CDR3 contains 13 residues. Per germline, CDR1 SGHTA and CDR2 FQGNSA. Trimming removed 5 bases from V and 0 bases from J, with 7 bases in between.

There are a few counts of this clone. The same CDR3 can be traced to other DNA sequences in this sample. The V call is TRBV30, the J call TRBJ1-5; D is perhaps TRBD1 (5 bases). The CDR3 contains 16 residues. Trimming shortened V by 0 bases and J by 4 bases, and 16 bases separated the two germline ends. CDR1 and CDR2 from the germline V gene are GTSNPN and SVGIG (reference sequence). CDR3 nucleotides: TGTGCCTGGAGTGTACCTCGGGGGTATGGGAATCAGCCCCAGCATTTT. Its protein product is CAWSVPRGYGNQPQHF.

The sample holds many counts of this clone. The CDR3: CASRGTGGTGELFF. For the CDR3, the DNA is TGTGCCAGCAGGGGAACAGGGGGCACCGGGGAGCTGTTTTTT. The chain recombines TRBV2 with TRBJ2-2, with 8 nucleotides matching TRBD1. The V gene end was trimmed by 6 bases and the J gene end by 4 bases; junction bases not matched to a gene: 4. Germline CDR1 is SNHLY and CDR2 is FYNNEI. This CDR3 spans 14 amino acids.

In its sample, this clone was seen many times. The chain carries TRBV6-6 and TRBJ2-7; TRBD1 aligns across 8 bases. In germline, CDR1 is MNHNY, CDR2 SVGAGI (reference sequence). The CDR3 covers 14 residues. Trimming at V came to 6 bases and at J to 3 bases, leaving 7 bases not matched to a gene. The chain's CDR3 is CASRVGQGYYEQYF. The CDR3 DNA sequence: TGTGCCAGCAGGGTCGGACAGGGTTACTACGAGCAGTACTTC.